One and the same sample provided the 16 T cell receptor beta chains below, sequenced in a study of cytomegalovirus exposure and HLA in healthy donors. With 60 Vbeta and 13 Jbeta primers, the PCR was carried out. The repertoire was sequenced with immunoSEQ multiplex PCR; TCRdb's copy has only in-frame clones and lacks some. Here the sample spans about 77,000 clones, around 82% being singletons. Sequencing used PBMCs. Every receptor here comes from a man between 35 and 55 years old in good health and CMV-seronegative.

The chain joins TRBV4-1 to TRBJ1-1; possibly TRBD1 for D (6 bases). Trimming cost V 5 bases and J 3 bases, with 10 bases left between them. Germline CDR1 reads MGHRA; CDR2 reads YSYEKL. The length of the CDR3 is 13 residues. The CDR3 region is CASSVRGHTEAFF. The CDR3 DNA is TGCGCCAGCAGCGTCAGGGGCCACACTGAAGCTTTCTTT.

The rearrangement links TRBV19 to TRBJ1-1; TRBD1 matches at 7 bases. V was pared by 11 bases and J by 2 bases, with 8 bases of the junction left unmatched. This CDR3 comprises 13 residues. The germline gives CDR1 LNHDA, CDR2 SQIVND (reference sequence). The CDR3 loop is CAATDRVNTEAFF. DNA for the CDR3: TGTGCCGCTACAGACAGGGTTAACACTGAAGCTTTCTTT.

As DNA, the CDR3 is TGTGCTAGTGGTTTGGCCCCGACAGGGTTCGAAAACATTCAGTACTTC. Translating gives CASGLAPTGFENIQYF. This chain uses TRBV12-5 with TRBJ2-4, with TRBD1 identical over 7 bases. This CDR3 contains 16 residues. The germline V gene encodes CDR1 LGHNT and CDR2 FRNRAP. The J segment lost 5 bases and the V segment lost 1 base, leaving 8 bases of the junction unmatched.

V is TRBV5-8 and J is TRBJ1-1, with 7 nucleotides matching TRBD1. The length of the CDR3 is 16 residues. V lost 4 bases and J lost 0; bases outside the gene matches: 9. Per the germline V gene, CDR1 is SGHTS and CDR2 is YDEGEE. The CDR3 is CASSAYRGGVNTEAFF. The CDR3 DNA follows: TGTGCCAGCAGCGCATACAGGGGAGGTGTGAACACTGAAGCTTTCTTT. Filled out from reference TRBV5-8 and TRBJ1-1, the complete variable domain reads EAGVTQSPTHLIKTRGQQATLRCSPISGHTSVYWYQQALGLGLQFLLWYDEGEERNRGNFPPRFSGRQFPNYSSELNVNALELEDSALYLCASSAYRGGVNTEAFFGQGTRLTVV.

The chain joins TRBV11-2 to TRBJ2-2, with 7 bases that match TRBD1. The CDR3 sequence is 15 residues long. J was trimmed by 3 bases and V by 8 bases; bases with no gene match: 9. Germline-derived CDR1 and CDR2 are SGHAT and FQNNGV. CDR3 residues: CASRIGQADTGELFF. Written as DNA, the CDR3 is TGTGCCAGCCGGATCGGACAGGCGGACACCGGGGAGCTGTTTTTT.

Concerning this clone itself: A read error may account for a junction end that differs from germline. The CDR3: CASSLGGGRDPQYF. In DNA, the CDR3 is TGTGCTAGCAGCTTAGGAGGGGGGAGGGATCCGCAGTATTTT. V and J are TRBV7-7 and TRBJ2-3; a weak D match, TRBD2 (7 bases). Germline V CDR1 and CDR2: SSHAT, FNYEAQ (reference sequence). The CDR3 loop spans 14 amino acids.

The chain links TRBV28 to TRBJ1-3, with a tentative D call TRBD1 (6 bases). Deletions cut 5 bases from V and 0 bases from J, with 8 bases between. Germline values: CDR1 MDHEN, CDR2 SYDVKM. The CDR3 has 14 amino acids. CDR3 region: CASSRGGSGNTIYF. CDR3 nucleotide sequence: TGTGCCAGCAGTCGAGGGGGCTCTGGAAACACCATATATTTT.

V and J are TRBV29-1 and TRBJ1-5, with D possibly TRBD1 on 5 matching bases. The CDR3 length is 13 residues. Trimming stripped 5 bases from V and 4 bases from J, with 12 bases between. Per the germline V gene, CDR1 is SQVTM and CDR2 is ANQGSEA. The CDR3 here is CSVSNQGNQPQHF. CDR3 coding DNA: TGCAGCGTTTCCAACCAGGGAAATCAGCCCCAGCATTTT.

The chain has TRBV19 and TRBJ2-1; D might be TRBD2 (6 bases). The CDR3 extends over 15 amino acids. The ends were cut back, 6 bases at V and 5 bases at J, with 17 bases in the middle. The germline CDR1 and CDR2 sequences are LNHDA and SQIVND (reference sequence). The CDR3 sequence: CASSWAAGGDNEQFF. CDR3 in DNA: TGTGCCAGTAGCTGGGCAGCCGGAGGGGACAATGAGCAGTTCTTC. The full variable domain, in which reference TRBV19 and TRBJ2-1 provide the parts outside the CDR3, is DGGITQSPKYLFRKEGQNVTLSCEQNLNHDAMYWYRQDPGQGLRLIYYSQIVNDFQKGDIAEGYSVSREKKESFPLTVTSAQKNPTAFYLCASSWAAGGDNEQFFGPGTRLTVL.

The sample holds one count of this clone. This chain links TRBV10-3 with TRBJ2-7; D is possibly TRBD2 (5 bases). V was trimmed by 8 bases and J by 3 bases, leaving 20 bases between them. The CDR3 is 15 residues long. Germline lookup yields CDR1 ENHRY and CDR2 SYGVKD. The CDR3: CAIRPNPSDFYEQYF. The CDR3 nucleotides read TGTGCCATCCGACCAAATCCATCGGACTTCTACGAGCAGTACTTC.

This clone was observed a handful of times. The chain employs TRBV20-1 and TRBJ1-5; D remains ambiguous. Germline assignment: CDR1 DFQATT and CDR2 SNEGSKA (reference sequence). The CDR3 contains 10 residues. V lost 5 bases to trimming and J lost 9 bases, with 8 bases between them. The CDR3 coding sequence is TGCAGTGCTTCCGGGAGGCCCCAGCATTTT. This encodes CSASGRPQHF.

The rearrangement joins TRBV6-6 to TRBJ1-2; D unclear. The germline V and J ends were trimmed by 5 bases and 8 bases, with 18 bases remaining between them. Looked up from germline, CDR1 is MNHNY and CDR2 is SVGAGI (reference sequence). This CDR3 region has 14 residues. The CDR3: CASSSSPSGIGYTF. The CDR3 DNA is TGTGCCAGCAGTAGTAGTCCCTCCGGGATCGGCTACACCTTC.

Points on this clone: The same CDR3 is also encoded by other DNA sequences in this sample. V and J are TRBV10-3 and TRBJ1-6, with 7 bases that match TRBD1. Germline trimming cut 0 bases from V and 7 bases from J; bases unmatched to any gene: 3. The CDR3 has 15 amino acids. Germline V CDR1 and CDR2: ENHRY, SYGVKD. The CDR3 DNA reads TGTGCCATCAGTGAGTCGCAGGGGGGAAATTCACCCCTCCACTTT. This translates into CAISESQGGNSPLHF.

Here the CDR3 DNA reads TGTGCCAGCAGCTCGGGAAAGGCTCAGCCCCAGCATTTT. Translating it yields CASSSGKAQPQHF. V is TRBV5-4 and J is TRBJ1-5; no clear D. Germline V CDR1 and CDR2: SGHNT, YYREEE (reference sequence). Trimming shortened V by 3 bases and J by 6 bases, and 10 bases separated the two germline ends. CDR3 size: 13 residues.

The DNA for the CDR3 is TGCGCCAGCAGCCAAGGGGGGACACCGAATAGCAATCAGCCCCAGCATTTT. Its protein is CASSQGGTPNSNQPQHF. The rearrangement joins TRBV4-1 to TRBJ1-5; TRBD1 is a possible D gene (6 bases). The CDR3 covers 17 residues. CDR1 is MGHRA, CDR2 YSYEKL, per germline. V dropped 1 base and J dropped 0 bases, with 13 bases sitting between them.

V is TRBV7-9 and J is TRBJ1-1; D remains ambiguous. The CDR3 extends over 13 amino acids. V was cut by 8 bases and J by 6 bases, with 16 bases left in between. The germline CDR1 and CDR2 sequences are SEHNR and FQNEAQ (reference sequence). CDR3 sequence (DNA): TGTGCCAGCCGTCCGGGGATTAAGGCTGAAGCTTTCTTT. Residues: CASRPGIKAEAFF. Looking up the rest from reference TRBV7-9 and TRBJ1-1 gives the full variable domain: DTGVSQNPRHKITKRGQNVTFRCDPISEHNRLYWYRQTLGQGPEFLTYFQNEAQLEKSRLLSDRFSAERPKGSFSTLEIQRTEQGDSAMYLCASRPGIKAEAFFGQGTRLTVV.